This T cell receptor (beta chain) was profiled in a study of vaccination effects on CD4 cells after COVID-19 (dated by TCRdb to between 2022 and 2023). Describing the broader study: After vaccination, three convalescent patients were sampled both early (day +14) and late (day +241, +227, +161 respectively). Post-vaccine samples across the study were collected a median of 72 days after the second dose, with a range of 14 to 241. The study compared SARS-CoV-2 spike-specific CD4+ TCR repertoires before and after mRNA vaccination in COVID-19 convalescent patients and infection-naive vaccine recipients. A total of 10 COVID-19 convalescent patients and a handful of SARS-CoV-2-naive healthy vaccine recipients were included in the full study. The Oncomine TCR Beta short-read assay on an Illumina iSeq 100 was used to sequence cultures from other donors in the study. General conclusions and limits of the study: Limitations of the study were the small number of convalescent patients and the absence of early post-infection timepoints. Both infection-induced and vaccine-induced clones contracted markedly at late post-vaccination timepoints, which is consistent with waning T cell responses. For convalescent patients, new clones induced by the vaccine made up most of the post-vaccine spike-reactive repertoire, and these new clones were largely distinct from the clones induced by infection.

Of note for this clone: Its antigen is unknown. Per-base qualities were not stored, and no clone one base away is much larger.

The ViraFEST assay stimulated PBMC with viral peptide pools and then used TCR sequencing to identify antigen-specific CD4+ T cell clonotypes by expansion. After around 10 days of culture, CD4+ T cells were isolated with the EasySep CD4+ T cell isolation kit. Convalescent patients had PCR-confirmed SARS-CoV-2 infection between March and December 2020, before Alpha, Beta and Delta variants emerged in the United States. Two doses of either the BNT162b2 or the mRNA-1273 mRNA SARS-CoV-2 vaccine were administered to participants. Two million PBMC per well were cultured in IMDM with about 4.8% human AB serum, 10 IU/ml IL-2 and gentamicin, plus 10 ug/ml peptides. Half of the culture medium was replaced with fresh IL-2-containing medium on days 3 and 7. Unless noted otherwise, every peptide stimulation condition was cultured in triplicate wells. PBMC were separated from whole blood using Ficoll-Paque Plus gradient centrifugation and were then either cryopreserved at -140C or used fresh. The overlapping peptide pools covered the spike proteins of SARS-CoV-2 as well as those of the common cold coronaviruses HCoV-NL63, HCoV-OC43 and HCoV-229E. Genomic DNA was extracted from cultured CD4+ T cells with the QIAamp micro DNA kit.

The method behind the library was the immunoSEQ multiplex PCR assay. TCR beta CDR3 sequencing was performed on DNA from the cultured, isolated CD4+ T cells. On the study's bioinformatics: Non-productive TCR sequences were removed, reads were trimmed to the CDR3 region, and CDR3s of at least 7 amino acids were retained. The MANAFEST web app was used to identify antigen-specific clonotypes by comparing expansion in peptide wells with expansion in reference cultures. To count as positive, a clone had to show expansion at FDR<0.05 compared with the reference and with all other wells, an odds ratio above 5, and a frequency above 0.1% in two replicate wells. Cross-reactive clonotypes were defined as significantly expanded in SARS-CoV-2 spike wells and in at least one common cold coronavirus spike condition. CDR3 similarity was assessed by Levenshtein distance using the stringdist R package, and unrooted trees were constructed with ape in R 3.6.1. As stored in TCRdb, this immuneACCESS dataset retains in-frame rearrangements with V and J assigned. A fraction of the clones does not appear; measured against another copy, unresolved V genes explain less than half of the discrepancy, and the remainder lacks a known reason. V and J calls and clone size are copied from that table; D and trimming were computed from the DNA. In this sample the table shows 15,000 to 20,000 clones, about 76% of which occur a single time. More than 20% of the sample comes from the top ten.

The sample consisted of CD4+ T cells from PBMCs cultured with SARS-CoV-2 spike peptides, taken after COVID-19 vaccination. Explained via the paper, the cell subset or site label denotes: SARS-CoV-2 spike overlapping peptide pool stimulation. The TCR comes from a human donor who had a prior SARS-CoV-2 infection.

The DNA sequence is as follows: TGTGCCAGCAGTGAAACTACGGGGTGGAGTGGAGATACGCAGTATTTT. This sequence encodes CASSETTGWSGDTQYF. The chain links TRBV2 with TRBJ2-3, with TRBD2 tentatively as D gene (5 bases match). The CDR3 starts with the cysteine, ends with the phenylalanine, and has 16 residues. CDR3 DNA only is kept here, 48 bases in frame from base 1. CDR1 SNHLY and CDR2 FYNNEI are derived from the germline V gene. V loses 2 bases of germline sequence and J loses 5 bases, and the interval between the two ends is 17 bases.